What follows describes a single T cell receptor (beta chain). The data derive from a study of PD-L1 blockade in urothelial cancer. Study information: Atezolizumab was started by patients around 2014 at 1,200 mg intravenously every 3 weeks. The study recovered a median of about 150,000 T cells per blood sample.

This CDR3 comprises 15 residues. V lost 3 bases and J lost 0, with 6 bases in between. From germline, CDR1 is SGHNT and CDR2 YENEEA. Sequencing used immunoSEQ multiplex PCR; TCRdb keeps in-frame clones, though not all of them. The table lists about 95,000 clones, roughly 84% of them singletons, with approximately 2% in the top ten. Time point in this sample: pretreatment peripheral blood. The V and J genes are TRBV11-3 and TRBJ2-6; tentative D call: TRBD2 (5 bases). The source was PBMCs, collected around atezolizumab (anti-PD-L1) treatment. The receptor was isolated from a man aged 60 to 69 with urothelial cancer. The CDR3 loop is CASSFGSSGANVLTF. The CDR3 DNA is TGTGCCAGCAGCTTTGGGAGCTCTGGGGCCAACGTCCTGACTTTC.